The 29 T cell receptor beta chains below all came from one sample that was sequenced in a study of PD-L1 blockade in urothelial cancer. Libraries were prepared by immunoSEQ multiplex PCR; TCRdb keeps only in-frame clonotypes and omits some of them. The sample comprises about 49,000 clones, around 79% of which are singletons, and roughly 10% rests with the top ten. Time point indicated: pretreatment peripheral blood. The sample here was PBMCs, taken around atezolizumab (anti-PD-L1) treatment. These receptors all come from a man aged 65 to 85 with urothelial cancer.

This rearrangement joins TRBV19 to TRBJ1-5, with D maybe TRBD1 (6 bases). The germline CDR1 and CDR2 sequences are LNHDA and SQIVND (reference sequence). V lost 7 bases to trimming and J lost 4 bases, with 11 bases between them. The CDR3 totals 13 residues. The CDR3 is CASTGQRNQPQHF. CDR3 nucleotides: TGTGCCAGTACCGGACAGAGGAATCAGCCCCAGCATTTT. The variable domain in full, completed from reference TRBV19 and TRBJ1-5, reads DGGITQSPKYLFRKEGQNVTLSCEQNLNHDAMYWYRQDPGQGLRLIYYSQIVNDFQKGDIAEGYSVSREKKESFPLTVTSAQKNPTAFYLCASTGQRNQPQHFGDGTRLSIL.

The chain carries TRBV27 and TRBJ2-3; 10 bases align to TRBD2. Germline CDR1 and CDR2: MNHEY and SMNVEV (reference sequence). The V gene end was trimmed by 0 bases and the J gene end by 0 bases; junction bases not matched to a gene: 3. This CDR3 is built from 17 residues. The CDR3 DNA reads TGTGCCAGCAGTTTATCCCGGACTAGCGGTAGCACAGATACGCAGTATTTT. Translation gives CASSLSRTSGSTDTQYF.

The CDR3 is CASSLVGGNEQFF. CDR3 sequence (DNA): TGCGCCAGCAGCTTGGTGGGGGGCAATGAGCAGTTCTTC. The rearrangement links TRBV5-1 to TRBJ2-1; possible D gene TRBD2, 6 bases. The CDR3 has 13 residues. Germline CDR1 and CDR2: SGHRS and YFSETQ. With 0 bases removed from V and 6 bases from J, the gap between germline ends came to 7 bases.

This clone came up a few times. V usage is TRBV18 and J usage is TRBJ1-2; a weak D match, TRBD1 (6 bases). Trimming shortened V by 5 bases and J by 2 bases, and 12 bases separated the two germline ends. Germline CDR1 is KGHSH and CDR2 is LQKENI. The CDR3 runs to 14 residues. This CDR3 reads CASSSGTGNYGYTF. Here the CDR3 DNA reads TGTGCCAGCTCATCAGGCACAGGGAACTATGGCTACACCTTC.

The gene calls are TRBV10-3 and TRBJ1-2; D perhaps matches TRBD1 (5 bases). CDR3 length equals 12 residues. Trimming took off 7 bases at V and 8 bases at J, with 14 bases between the two ends. Germline V lookup: CDR1 ENHRY, CDR2 SYGVKD. The CDR3 DNA follows: TGTGCCATCACGGGGGGATCGGGGGGCTACACCTTC. Amino acid sequence: CAITGGSGGYTF.

The chain links TRBV30 to TRBJ1-5; D is possibly TRBD1 (5 bases). The V and J ends lost 0 bases and 6 bases respectively, with 12 bases between them. The CDR3 loop spans 14 amino acids. The germline V gene encodes CDR1 GTSNPN and CDR2 SVGIG (reference sequence). DNA of the CDR3: TGTGCCTGGAGTGTCGGTCAGGGCCGTCAGCCCCAGCATTTT. Its protein product is CAWSVGQGRQPQHF. The full variable domain, its missing parts supplied by reference TRBV30 and TRBJ1-5, is SQTIHQWPATLVQPVGSPLSLECTVEGTSNPNLYWYRQAAGRGLQLLFYSVGIGQISSEVPQNLSASRPQDRQFILSSKKLLLSDSGFYLCAWSVGQGRQPQHFGDGTRLSIL.

The CDR3 protein is CASSPSLAGPKDTEAFF. The CDR3, as DNA: TGTGCCAGCAGCCCCAGTCTGGCAGGCCCCAAGGACACTGAAGCTTTCTTT. This rearrangement joins TRBV28 to TRBJ1-1; D ambiguous. With 6 bases removed from V and 3 bases from J, the gap between germline ends came to 23 bases. This CDR3 spans 17 amino acids. In germline, CDR1 is MDHEN, CDR2 SYDVKM.

This clone has just one count. This sequence joins TRBV28 and TRBJ1-2; D is uncertain. Trimming removed 3 bases from V and 4 bases from J, with 9 bases in between. Germline CDR1 reads MDHEN; CDR2 reads SYDVKM. This CDR3 is 13 amino acids long. The CDR3 loop reads CASSLPGLYGYTF. CDR3 in DNA: TGTGCCAGCAGTTTGCCCGGACTCTATGGCTACACCTTC.

This clone has just one count. The chain carries TRBV27 and TRBJ1-2; 10 nucleotides align to TRBD1. The CDR3 length is 15 residues. In germline, CDR1 is MNHEY, CDR2 SMNVEV (reference sequence). V lost 5 bases to trimming and J lost 3 bases; unmatched junction nucleotides: 6. The CDR3 DNA follows: TGTGCCAGCAGTACGTCCGGGACAGGGGACTATGGCTACACCTTC. Its translation is CASSTSGTGDYGYTF.

This chain connects TRBV5-1 to TRBJ2-1; maybe TRBD2 (5 bases). The CDR3 spans 14 residues. V lost 4 bases, J lost 1 base, and 9 bases lay in between. In germline, CDR1 is SGHRS, CDR2 YFSETQ. CDR3 region: CASSGLNSYNEQFF. The CDR3 DNA follows: TGCGCCAGCAGCGGACTGAATTCCTACAATGAGCAGTTCTTC.

This clone was seen only once. This chain uses TRBV12-5 with TRBJ2-5; possibly TRBD1 for D (5 bases). Germline CDR1 reads LGHNT; CDR2 reads FRNRAP. Trimming removed 0 bases from V and 2 bases from J, with 7 bases in between. The CDR3 length is 14 residues. The DNA for the CDR3 is TGTGCTAGTGGTTTGGTCCCAGGGCAAGAGACCCAGTACTTC. It encodes CASGLVPGQETQYF.

V usage is TRBV15 and J usage is TRBJ1-1; 9 nucleotides line up with TRBD1. CDR3 length equals 15 residues. Trimming at V came to 0 bases and at J to 7 bases, leaving 6 bases not matched to a gene. Germline lookup yields CDR1 LNHNV and CDR2 YYDKDF (reference sequence). CDR3 nucleotide sequence: TGTGCCACCAGCAGAGAGTCAAGGGACAGGGATGAAGCTTTCTTT. Amino acid sequence: CATSRESRDRDEAFF.

The chain uses TRBV7-2 and TRBJ2-7, with no clear D. Looked up from germline, CDR1 is SGHTA and CDR2 is FQGNSA. The V gene lost 5 bases and the J gene lost 2 bases, with 10 bases spanning the gap. The CDR3 contains 13 residues. CDR3 region: CASSPASPYEQYF. DNA of the CDR3: TGTGCCAGCAGCCCCGCCAGTCCCTACGAGCAGTACTTC.

The chain couples TRBV28 to TRBJ1-2; D ambiguous. V was cut by 4 bases and J by 8 bases, with 11 bases left in between. Germline V gene data show CDR1 as MDHEN and CDR2 as SYDVKM. This CDR3 has 12 residues. The CDR3 DNA reads TGTGCCAGCAGTTCCTCGAGCATGGGCTACACCTTC. This translates into CASSSSSMGYTF.

The rearrangement uses TRBV5-4 and TRBJ2-7, with D perhaps matching TRBD2 (6 bases). V lost 1 base and J lost 0, with 11 bases in between. Germline CDR1 is SGHNT and CDR2 is YYREEE (reference sequence). This CDR3 comprises 15 residues. CDR3 coding DNA: TGTGCCAGCAGCTTGAAAGCGGGCGACTCCTACGAGCAGTACTTC. This translates into CASSLKAGDSYEQYF.

The chain has TRBV7-9 and TRBJ2-1; a weak D match, TRBD2 (6 bases). The germline V and J ends were trimmed by 7 bases and 4 bases, with 17 bases remaining between them. Germline CDR1 is SEHNR and CDR2 is FQNEAQ (reference sequence). The CDR3 sequence is 15 residues long. The CDR3 here is CASIWTNDGYNEQFF. For the CDR3, the DNA is TGTGCCAGCATCTGGACTAACGACGGGTACAATGAGCAGTTCTTC.

The chain links TRBV4-1 to TRBJ2-4; maybe TRBD1 (6 bases). CDR1 and CDR2 from the germline V gene are MGHRA and YSYEKL. V was clipped by 1 base and J by 5 bases, with 12 bases between them. The length of the CDR3 is 15 residues. The CDR3 DNA is TGCGCCAGCAGCCAAGTCGCAGGGGTTGAAAACATTCAGTACTTC. This encodes CASSQVAGVENIQYF.

The gene calls are TRBV7-9 and TRBJ2-3; D possibly corresponds to TRBD2 (6 bases). The CDR3 has 14 residues. V gave up 5 bases and J gave up 6 bases, with 15 bases separating them. Germline V gives CDR1 SEHNR, CDR2 FQNEAQ (reference sequence). The CDR3 nucleotides read TGTGCCAGCAGCCACGGGGGACCGGGGGATACGCAGTATTTT. It translates to CASSHGGPGDTQYF.

V and J are TRBV5-1 and TRBJ2-2; 9 nucleotides align to TRBD2. With 6 bases clipped from V and 4 bases from J, the junction kept 7 bases outside the gene matches. Looked up from germline, CDR1 is SGHRS and CDR2 is YFSETQ. This CDR3 spans 15 amino acids. This chain's CDR3 is CASTSAGGVTGELFF. CDR3 DNA sequence: TGCGCCAGCACCTCAGCGGGAGGAGTCACCGGGGAGCTGTTTTTT. Drawing the rest from reference TRBV5-1 and TRBJ2-2, the complete variable domain is KAGVTQTPRYLIKTRGQQVTLSCSPISGHRSVSWYQQTPGQGLQFLFEYFSETQRNKGNFPGRFSGRQFSNSRSEMNVSTLELGDSALYLCASTSAGGVTGELFFGEGSRLTVL.

This clone was picked up a small number of times. V gene TRBV7-2 combines with J gene TRBJ1-3; D is unresolved. From germline, CDR1 is SGHTA and CDR2 FQGNSA. Trimming took off 0 bases at V and 0 bases at J, with 6 bases between the two ends. The CDR3 covers 15 residues. CDR3 DNA: TGTGCCAGCAGCTTAGCCTCGGTCTCTGGAAACACCATATATTTT. Translating gives CASSLASVSGNTIYF.

The gene calls are TRBV19 and TRBJ2-7; 10 bases map to TRBD2. Germline lookup yields CDR1 LNHDA and CDR2 SQIVND (reference sequence). The length of the CDR3 is 15 residues. The V and J ends lost 3 bases and 2 bases, in that order; junction bases with no gene match: 4. CDR3 DNA: TGTGCCAGTAGTATCTTCCTAGCGGGAGCCTACGAGCAGTACTTC. The encoded protein is CASSIFLAGAYEQYF.

The chain couples TRBV7-2 to TRBJ1-2, with TRBD1 matching 8 bases. The V segment lost 6 bases and the J segment 7 bases; nucleotides outside the gene matches: 10. The CDR3 covers 14 residues. In germline, CDR1 is SGHTA, CDR2 FQGNSA. The CDR3: CASSRGQGDGGYTF. The CDR3 DNA is TGTGCCAGCAGTAGAGGACAGGGTGACGGTGGCTACACCTTC. Full variable domain (missing parts from reference TRBV7-2 and TRBJ1-2): GAGVSQSPSNKVTEKGKDVELRCDPISGHTALYWYRQSLGQGLEFLIYFQGNSAPDKSGLPSDRFSAERTGGSVSTLTIQRTQQEDSAVYLCASSRGQGDGGYTFGSGTRLTVV.

V gene TRBV28 combines with J gene TRBJ2-7, with a possible D match to TRBD1 (5 bases). Germline loops: CDR1 MDHEN, CDR2 SYDVKM. Deletions cut 6 bases from V and 2 bases from J, with 11 bases between. The CDR3 is 13 amino acids. CDR3 amino acids: CASRATETYEQYF. CDR3 nucleotide sequence: TGTGCCAGCAGGGCGACAGAAACCTACGAGCAGTACTTC.

The chain uses TRBV7-9 and TRBJ1-1; 8 positions match TRBD1. This CDR3 region has 16 residues. V was clipped by 4 bases and J by 4 bases; unmatched bases: 11. CDR1 is SEHNR and CDR2 is FQNEAQ in the germline V gene (reference sequence). CDR3 residues: CASSSSTGARGTEAFF. DNA for the CDR3: TGTGCCAGCAGCTCATCGACAGGGGCGCGGGGCACTGAAGCTTTCTTT.

This clone was seen a handful of times. V and J are TRBV18 and TRBJ2-1; 9 positions match TRBD2. The CDR3 loop spans 20 amino acids. Germline V gives CDR1 KGHSH, CDR2 LQKENI. V shed 3 bases, J shed 4 bases, and the junction held 19 bases outside the gene matches. CDR3 protein: CASSPPRGGGTSGPYNEQFF. The CDR3 DNA follows: TGTGCCAGCTCACCGCCCCGGGGAGGGGGCACTAGCGGGCCTTACAATGAGCAGTTCTTC. Complete variable domain (other parts from reference TRBV18 and TRBJ2-1): NAGVMQNPRHLVRRRGQEARLRCSPMKGHSHVYWYRQLPEEGLKFMVYLQKENIIDESGMPKERFSAEFPKEGPSILRIQQVVRGDSAAYFCASSPPRGGGTSGPYNEQFFGPGTRLTVL.

The rearrangement joins TRBV2 to TRBJ2-5, with TRBD2 identical over 7 bases. In germline, CDR1 is SNHLY, CDR2 FYNNEI. The CDR3 runs to 14 residues. After removal of 5 bases from V and 5 bases from J, the junction contained 8 bases not matched to a gene. CDR3 sequence: CASSYGGGYETQYF. The CDR3 nucleotides read TGTGCCAGCAGTTATGGGGGGGGGTACGAGACCCAGTACTTC.

The chain employs TRBV7-8 and TRBJ2-7; tentatively, D is TRBD2 (6 bases). This CDR3 contains 16 residues. Germline V gives CDR1 SGHVS, CDR2 FQNEAQ. Trimming shortened V by 1 base and J by 4 bases, and 17 bases separated the two germline ends. The chain's CDR3 is CASSLGLAGSGYEQYF. CDR3 DNA: TGTGCCAGCAGCTTAGGTCTTGCGGGCAGCGGGTACGAGCAGTACTTC.

V gene TRBV5-1 combines with J gene TRBJ1-5; no clear D gene. Germline V CDR1 and CDR2: SGHRS, YFSETQ. CDR3 length: 15 amino acids. The ends were cut back, 2 bases at V and 7 bases at J, with 16 bases in the middle. CDR3: CASSFVPGGGQPQHF. As DNA, the CDR3 is TGCGCCAGCAGCTTCGTCCCGGGAGGAGGCCAGCCCCAGCATTTT.

V gene TRBV5-8 combines with J gene TRBJ1-2; tentative D call: TRBD1 (6 bases). Trimming stripped 1 base from V and 5 bases from J, with 15 bases between. This CDR3 comprises 15 residues. Looked up from germline, CDR1 is SGHTS and CDR2 is YDEGEE. The CDR3 loop reads CASSLLQGIGYGYTF. DNA of the CDR3: TGTGCCAGCAGCTTGCTACAGGGTATCGGTTATGGCTACACCTTC.